Shown below are 5 T cell receptor beta chains from a single sample sequenced in a study of Graves' ophthalmopathy and Graves' hyperthyroidism. From RNA, the CDR3 regions of TCR beta chains were amplified and sequenced. HTBI primers served in a first-round RT-PCR, which a second-round multiplex PCR followed. TCRdb recomputed calls from the multiplex PCR reads with MiXCR, one row per CDR3 protein. The sample carries 600,000 to 650,000 distinct CDR3 sequences, about 24% recorded once. Specimen: peripheral blood. The receptor set was obtained from a young woman with stable Graves' hyperthyroidism. Some clones in this sample may be carry-over from other donors' samples.

This clonotype occurred many times. V usage is TRBV27 and J usage is TRBJ2-7; D possibly uses TRBD1 or TRBD2 (5 bases each). The CDR3 runs to 15 residues. V was shortened by 0 bases and J by 2 bases, with 11 bases between the two germline ends. Per the germline V gene, CDR1 is MNHEY and CDR2 is SMNVEV (reference sequence). CDR3 amino acids: CASSLSRDGTYEQYF. CDR3 DNA: TGTGCCAGCAGTTTATCGAGGGACGGGACCTACGAGCAGTACTTC.

The chain has TRBV19 and TRBJ1-1, with 7 bases fitting TRBD1. The CDR3 loop spans 15 amino acids. V dropped 7 bases and J dropped 0; count of bases not matched to a gene: 8. Germline V CDR1 and CDR2: LNHDA, SQIVND (reference sequence). Here the CDR3 reads CASTIPGTVNTEAFF. In nucleotides, the CDR3 is TGTGCCAGTACTATTCCCGGGACAGTGAACACTGAAGCTTTCTTT.

On this clonotype itself: A much bigger clone sits one base away, suggesting this may be a read error. No conserved phenylalanine or tryptophan ends this CDR3, so it is likely a read error. The chain joins TRBV29-1 to TRBJ1-3, with 8 nucleotides matching TRBD1. The CDR3 extends over 16 amino acids. Germline CDR1 and CDR2: SQVTM and ANQGSEA. The CDR3 region is CSVRDRSRSSGSTIYV. The CDR3, as DNA: TGCAGCGTTCGGGACAGGTCTCGATCTTCGGGAAGCACCATATATGTT.

In this sample, this clonotype turned up many times. The chain combines TRBV7-2 with TRBJ2-4, with a tentative D call TRBD2 (5 bases). Germline V lookup: CDR1 SGHTA, CDR2 FQGNSA. The V end lost 5 bases, the J end lost 10 bases, and 15 bases lay between the germline ends. The length of the CDR3 is 13 residues. The CDR3 bases are TGTGCCAGCAGCCCCGATCTGGACTCAATTCAGTACTTC. This codes for CASSPDLDSIQYF.

This chain links TRBV27 with TRBJ1-1; D might be TRBD1 (5 bases). CDR3 length: 15 residues. Germline V gene lookup returns CDR1 MNHEY and CDR2 SMNVEV (reference sequence). V was cut by 3 bases and J by 3 bases, with 14 bases left in between. Here the CDR3 DNA reads TGTGCCAGCAGTTTTCAGGGTGATTGGGACACTGAAGCTTTCTTT. Encoded protein: CASSFQGDWDTEAFF.